A selection of T cell receptor beta chains follows, all from one sample in a study of T cells in Graves' hyperthyroidism and ophthalmopathy. TCRdb redid the calling of the multiplex PCR reads with MiXCR, one entry per CDR3 protein. Of hundreds of thousands of distinct CDR3 sequences in the sample, 14% were seen once. Sample: blood. The receptors stem from a woman between 18 and 29 years old with Graves' hyperthyroidism. CDR3s include the opening cysteine and the closing phenylalanine or tryptophan. Fields, in order: V gene, clone size, J gene, D gene, CDR3 DNA, CDR3 protein. D genes are given only for firm matches. Size is stated for part of the rows, as once, few or many counts, or as a class when the clone is expanded.

>TRBV7-3|many|TRBJ1-1|TRBD1
TGTGCCAGCAGCCCTACAGGGGTCACTGAAGCTTTCTTT
CASSPTGVTEAFF
>TRBV20-1|few|TRBJ1-4|NA
TGCAGTGCATTTGCAACTAATGAAAAACTGTTTTTT
CSAFATNEKLFF
>TRBV2|many|TRBJ1-2|NA
TGTGCCAGCAGTGATAAAGGCTACACCTTC
CASSDKGYTF
>TRBV2|many|TRBJ2-7|NA
TGTGCCAGCAGTGAAGAGCTACTAGGCGATTGGGACGAGCAGTACTTC
CASSEELLGDWDEQYF
>TRBV2|few|TRBJ1-2|NA
TGTGCCAGCAGTGAACGGTCAGTGACGGGACATGGCTACACCTTC
CASSERSVTGHGYTF
>TRBV12-3/TRBV12-4|many|TRBJ2-5|TRBD1
TGTGCCAGCAGTCACAGGGGCCGCTGGGAAGAGACCCAGTACTTC
CASSHRGRWEETQYF
>TRBV27|many|TRBJ2-7|NA
TGTGCCAGCAGTTTAACTCTCGGGGGGCACGAGCAGTACTTC
CASSLTLGGHEQYF
>TRBV5-1|few|TRBJ2-1|NA
TGCGCCAGCAGCTTGGACAGACGTACCAATGAGCAGTTCTTC
CASSLDRRTNEQFF
>TRBV4-2|many|TRBJ1-3|NA
TGTGCCAGCAGCCAAACAAGGACGGGGACAAACACCATATATTTT
CASSQTRTGTNTIYF
>TRBV27|many|TRBJ2-7|NA
TGTGCCAGCGCCGGGATAAGGATCTACGAGCAGTACTTC
CASAGIRIYEQYF
>TRBV7-3|many|TRBJ1-5|NA
TGTGCCAGCAGCTTAACGCCCCGGACTGACTTGAAGGATCAGCCCCAGCATTTT
CASSLTPRTDLKDQPQHF
>TRBV27|many|TRBJ2-7|NA
TGTGCCAGCAGATCCTACTACGAGCAGTACTTC
CASRSYYEQYF
>TRBV24-1|many|TRBJ2-5|NA
TGTGCCACCAGTGACCGTAAAGAGACCCAGTACTTC
CATSDRKETQYF
>TRBV7-9|few|TRBJ1-1|TRBD1
TGTGCCAGCAGCTCTAGGGCACGGACAGGGCCACTAAAACCAGGTGAAGCTTCCTTT
CASSSRARTGPLKPGEASF
>TRBV25-1|few|TRBJ1-4|NA
TGTGCCAGCCAGAGAAATAATGAAAAACTGTTTTTT
CASQRNNEKLFF
>TRBV6-1|NA|TRBJ1-1|TRBD1
TGTGCCAGCAGTTTGGACAGGGAAACTGAAGCTTTCTTT
CASSLDRETEAFF
>TRBV20-1|many|TRBJ2-3|TRBD2
TGCAGTGCCCAGGGACTAGCGGGAGGGCCGGAAGATACGCAGTATTTT
CSAQGLAGGPEDTQYF
>TRBV7-2|many|TRBJ2-1|NA
TGTGCCAGCAGCTTAGGGGTAGCTCGACAGAACAATGAGCAGTTCTTC
CASSLGVARQNNEQFF
>TRBV6-2/TRBV6-3|few|TRBJ1-4|NA
TGTGCCAGCAGTTACTCCCGGGGGGAAAAACTGTTTTTT
CASSYSRGEKLFF
>TRBV18|many|TRBJ1-1|NA
TGTGCCAGCTCAGCGACAGAGAACACTGAAGCTTTCTTT
CASSATENTEAFF
>TRBV29-1|NA|TRBJ2-3|TRBD2
TGCAGCGTCCAGGGACTACCCTCTAGCACAGATACGCAGTATTTT
CSVQGLPSSTDTQYF
>TRBV28|few|TRBJ2-7|TRBD2
TGTGCCAGCAGTCCCCGGGGAGCGGGAGGGAAATACGAGCAGTACTTC
CASSPRGAGGKYEQYF
>TRBV19|NA|TRBJ2-4|TRBD2
TGTGCCAGTAGTATCGCCCCGGGAGGAAACATTCAGTACTTC
CASSIAPGGNIQYF
>TRBV27|many|TRBJ2-7|NA
TGTGCCAGCAGTTTACGGGCGGAATACTACGAGCAGTACTTC
CASSLRAEYYEQYF